What follows are 23 T cell receptor beta chains derived from one specimen sequenced in a study of technical replicates of blood from four donors. TCRdb's table, derived via immunoSEQ multiplex PCR, lists solely in-frame clones and lacks some. Of about 82,000 clones listed, roughly 95% are singletons. Sequenced input: T cells isolated from PBMCs. These receptors originate from a human donor in good health.

The chain combines TRBV14 with TRBJ2-7; TRBD2 might be the D (6 bases). Germline lookup yields CDR1 SGHDN and CDR2 FVKESK. The CDR3 contains 14 residues. V was pared by 2 bases and J by 3 bases, with 11 bases between. Written as DNA, the CDR3 is TGTGCCAGCAGCCAAACGGGAGTTCGCTACGAGCAGTACTTC. Residues: CASSQTGVRYEQYF.

The CDR3: CASSLLLDPRTDTQYF. CDR3 sequence (DNA): TGCGCCAGCAGCTTGTTACTAGACCCCCGCACAGATACGCAGTATTTT. This chain uses TRBV5-1 with TRBJ2-3; the D gene is possibly TRBD2 (5 bases). Deletions cut 1 base from V and 1 base from J, with 13 bases between. The CDR3 length is 16 residues. CDR1 is SGHRS, CDR2 YFSETQ, per germline.

This clone has a handful of counts. The CDR3, as DNA: TGTGCCAGCAGCTTACTTCGGGAGCAGTACTTC. This codes for CASSLLREQYF. The rearrangement uses TRBV7-2 and TRBJ2-7; D unresolved. The CDR3 spans 11 residues. CDR1 SGHTA and CDR2 FQGNSA come from the germline V gene. The V end was cut by 2 bases, the J end by 7 bases, with 6 bases between.

The J gene is TRBJ2-5, the V gene TRBV5-1; a possible D gene is TRBD1 (6 bases). V was clipped by 1 base and J by 4 bases, with 8 bases between them. The V gene's germline CDR1 is SGHRS and CDR2 YFSETQ. This CDR3 is built from 13 residues. The CDR3: CASSLTGRETQYF. The CDR3 DNA is TGCGCCAGCAGCTTGACAGGGAGAGAGACCCAGTACTTC.

The chain couples TRBV5-1 to TRBJ2-7, with 8 bases identical to TRBD1. V lost 4 bases to trimming and J lost 0 bases; unmatched junction nucleotides: 9. The CDR3 has 16 amino acids. From germline, CDR1 is SGHRS and CDR2 YFSETQ. CDR3 DNA sequence: TGCGCCAGCAGCCCCGATTGGACAGGGAGCTCCTACGAGCAGTACTTC. This sequence encodes CASSPDWTGSSYEQYF.

A single count supports this clone. The chain joins TRBV30 to TRBJ2-3; tentative D call: TRBD1 (6 bases). The CDR3 consists of 15 residues. The V end lost 1 base, the J end lost 4 bases, and 15 bases lay between the germline ends. Per germline, CDR1 GTSNPN and CDR2 SVGIG (reference sequence). The CDR3: CAWSAGVGGPDTQYF. CDR3 sequence (DNA): TGTGCCTGGAGTGCAGGGGTAGGGGGACCAGATACGCAGTATTTT.

The chain links TRBV27 to TRBJ2-3, with TRBD2 matching 12 bases. Unmatched junction bases numbered 5, after V lost 5 bases and J lost 5 bases. CDR1 and CDR2 from the germline V gene are MNHEY and SMNVEV (reference sequence). The CDR3 length is 15 residues. CDR3 sequence (DNA): TGTGCCAGCAGTCTAGCGGGAGGGCGGGGAGATACGCAGTATTTT. This codes for CASSLAGGRGDTQYF.

The J gene is TRBJ2-3, the V gene TRBV9, with 10 bases matching TRBD2. V dropped 0 bases and J dropped 11; count of bases not matched to a gene: 6. There are 14 residues in the CDR3. Germline values: CDR1 SGDLS, CDR2 YYNGEE. The CDR3 loop is CASSVDTSGIRQYF. The CDR3 region has the DNA TGTGCCAGCAGCGTAGATACTAGCGGGATAAGGCAGTATTTT.

The chain combines TRBV19 with TRBJ2-2; D gene ambiguous. V was clipped by 1 base and J by 7 bases, with 10 bases between them. Germline V gene lookup returns CDR1 LNHDA and CDR2 SQIVND (reference sequence). The CDR3 runs 14 residues. In nucleotides, the CDR3 is TGTGCCAGTAGTATAGTGAGTGCTCTCGGGGAGCTGTTTTTT. Residues: CASSIVSALGELFF.

The CDR3 DNA reads as TGTGCCAGCAGCCCAAGGTCGGACAGTTGGAAGATCTATGGCTACACCTTC. Residues: CASSPRSDSWKIYGYTF. The chain carries TRBV5-6 and TRBJ1-2, with a possible D match to TRBD1 (6 bases). V lost 4 bases and J 4 bases, leaving 23 bases between the germline ends. Germline-derived CDR1 and CDR2 are SGHDT and YYEEEE. The CDR3 length is 17 residues.

The chain combines TRBV6-4 with TRBJ1-1; perhaps TRBD1 as D (5 bases). CDR1 and CDR2 (germline): MRHNA, SNTAGT. The CDR3 spans 8 residues. The V end lost 9 bases, the J end lost 13 bases, and 9 bases lay between the germline ends. CDR3 protein: CASSGGFF. The DNA for the CDR3 is TGTGCCAGTAGCGGGGGTTTCTTT.

The chain is built from TRBV6-6 and TRBJ2-5, with 7 bases that match TRBD2. The V gene's germline CDR1 is MNHNY and CDR2 SVGAGI (reference sequence). This CDR3 contains 16 residues. Trimming cost V 5 bases and J 2 bases; bases outside gene matches: 11. In DNA, the CDR3 is TGTGCCAGCAGTCACCACCCGGCTAGCGGTCAAGAGACCCAGTACTTC. Translating it yields CASSHHPASGQETQYF.

In nucleotides, the CDR3 is TGTGCCATCAGTGGGGAGGGTAAAAACATTCAGTACTTC. Protein: CAISGEGKNIQYF. V usage is TRBV10-3 and J usage is TRBJ2-4, with 7 positions matching TRBD2. The trim removed 4 bases at V and 4 bases at J, leaving 1 base unmatched. This CDR3 comprises 13 residues. Germline V gene sequence: CDR1 ENHRY, CDR2 SYGVKD.

The chain joins TRBV19 to TRBJ2-1; TRBD2 matches at 14 bases. This CDR3 contains 15 residues. Trimming at V came to 4 bases and at J to 7 bases, leaving 3 bases not matched to a gene. Germline V lookup: CDR1 LNHDA, CDR2 SQIVND (reference sequence). The CDR3 DNA reads as TGTGCCAGTAGTACCGGGACTAGCGGGAGAAATGAGCAGTTCTTC. Encoded protein: CASSTGTSGRNEQFF.

This clone was observed a single time. The chain couples TRBV19 to TRBJ1-4; TRBD1 matches at 8 bases. There are 15 residues in the CDR3. Trimming cost V 1 base and J 3 bases; bases outside gene matches: 1. CDR1 and CDR2 from the germline V gene are LNHDA and SQIVND (reference sequence). For the CDR3, the DNA is TGTGCCAGTAGTATAGGGGACAGGTCTAATGAAAAACTGTTTTTT. This sequence encodes CASSIGDRSNEKLFF.

This clone was seen once. V usage is TRBV6-5 and J usage is TRBJ1-1, with TRBD1 matching 7 bases. V was pared by 5 bases and J by 4 bases, with 7 bases of the junction left unmatched. Germline V gene sequence: CDR1 MNHEY, CDR2 SVGAGI. The CDR3 extends over 14 amino acids. CDR3 protein: CASSNLNRGTEAFF. The CDR3 DNA reads as TGTGCCAGCAGTAACTTAAACAGGGGCACTGAAGCTTTCTTT.

This sequence joins TRBV6-5 and TRBJ2-1, with 9 bases matching TRBD2. The CDR3 length is 16 residues. The V segment lost 0 bases and the J segment 9 bases; nucleotides outside the gene matches: 9. Germline CDR1 and CDR2: MNHEY and SVGAGI. The CDR3 sequence: CASSYSIEREDGEQFF. For the CDR3, the DNA is TGTGCCAGCAGTTACTCGATCGAGCGGGAGGACGGTGAGCAGTTCTTC.

This clone was counted once. CDR3 nucleotide sequence: TGTGCCAGCAGCTTTTATTCTAGCGAGAGCTCCTACAATGAGCAGTTCTTC. The encoded protein is CASSFYSSESSYNEQFF. The chain couples TRBV11-2 to TRBJ2-1; tentatively, D is TRBD2 (6 bases). Germline V lookup: CDR1 SGHAT, CDR2 FQNNGV. The CDR3 totals 17 residues. The V and J ends lost 3 bases and 0 bases respectively, with 15 bases between them. The whole variable domain, remainder taken from reference TRBV11-2 and TRBJ2-1, is EAGVAQSPRYKIIEKRQSVAFWCNPISGHATLYWYQQILGQGPKLLIQFQNNGVVDDSQLPKDRFSAERLKGVDSTLKIQPAKLEDSAVYLCASSFYSSESSYNEQFFGPGTRLTVL.

V and J are TRBV5-1 and TRBJ2-1; 7 bases are shared with TRBD2. The CDR3 sequence is 13 residues long. In germline, CDR1 is SGHRS, CDR2 YFSETQ. The J segment lost 4 bases and the V segment lost 4 bases, leaving 2 bases of the junction unmatched. The CDR3, as DNA: TGCGCCAGCAGCAGCGGGACTTACAATGAGCAGTTCTTC. Its protein is CASSSGTYNEQFF.

The chain links TRBV5-1 to TRBJ2-2; TRBD2 agrees at 9 bases. Per the germline V gene, CDR1 is SGHRS and CDR2 is YFSETQ. Losses at the gene ends were 0 bases for V and 6 bases for J; bases not matched to a gene: 3. CDR3 length: 15 residues. The CDR3 here is CASSLASGRSGELFF. The CDR3 coding sequence is TGCGCCAGCAGCTTGGCCAGCGGGAGGTCCGGGGAGCTGTTTTTT.

On this clone: Relative to the germline gene, one junction end is altered; a read error may explain this. The chain uses TRBV7-7 and TRBJ2-2; a possible D gene is TRBD2 (5 bases). The CDR3 totals 14 residues. Germline V gene sequence: CDR1 SSHAT, CDR2 FNYEAQ (reference sequence). The CDR3 nucleotides are TGTGCTAGCAGCCACCACCCGAGGGATGGGGAGCTGTTTTTT. It codes for CASSHHPRDGELFF.

The J gene is TRBJ2-7, the V gene TRBV30; possible D gene TRBD1, 5 bases. The germline V gene encodes CDR1 GTSNPN and CDR2 SVGIG (reference sequence). The CDR3 runs to 14 residues. Trimming removed 0 bases at V and 6 bases at J, with 15 bases between. The CDR3: CAWSVRQGWSEQYF. The CDR3 bases are TGTGCCTGGAGTGTACGCCAGGGTTGGAGCGAGCAGTACTTC. Filled out from reference TRBV30 and TRBJ2-7, the complete variable domain reads SQTIHQWPATLVQPVGSPLSLECTVEGTSNPNLYWYRQAAGRGLQLLFYSVGIGQISSEVPQNLSASRPQDRQFILSSKKLLLSDSGFYLCAWSVRQGWSEQYFGPGTRLTVT.

The chain has TRBV27 and TRBJ1-2, with 8 bases lining up with TRBD1. Germline assignment: CDR1 MNHEY and CDR2 SMNVEV (reference sequence). J gave up 8 bases and V 2 bases, and 4 bases lay outside the gene matches. The CDR3 totals 13 residues. CDR3 sequence: CASSLRTGWGYTF. In DNA, the CDR3 is TGTGCCAGCAGTTTACGGACAGGGTGGGGCTACACCTTC.